This passage covers 24 T cell receptor beta chains from one sample sequenced in a study of identifying expanded T cells in peripheral blood. Sequencing used immunoSEQ multiplex PCR; TCRdb keeps in-frame clones, though not all of them. The table lists roughly 100,000 clones, 70% to 90% of them singletons. The sample was blood. These TCRs come from a person aged 18 to 70 in good health.

The chain joins TRBV4-2 to TRBJ1-5; TRBD1 might be the D (5 bases). Trimming pared 0 bases from V and 6 bases from J, leaving 12 bases between. CDR1 and CDR2 from the germline V gene are LGHNA and YNFKEQ. This CDR3 has 15 residues. CDR3 bases: TGTGCCAGCAGCCAAGAGATCGGGGGAGGTCAGCCCCAGCATTTT. Protein: CASSQEIGGGQPQHF.

The chain couples TRBV6-5 to TRBJ1-4, with D unclear. This CDR3 spans 14 amino acids. Trimming pared 6 bases from V and 8 bases from J, leaving 16 bases between. Germline V gene sequence: CDR1 MNHEY, CDR2 SVGAGI. This CDR3 reads CASSPRLGQEKLFF. The CDR3 DNA is TGTGCCAGCAGCCCCAGGTTGGGTCAGGAAAAACTGTTTTTT.

The gene calls are TRBV19 and TRBJ1-2, with 7 nucleotides matching TRBD1. Looked up from germline, CDR1 is LNHDA and CDR2 is SQIVND (reference sequence). This CDR3 is built from 13 residues. J was trimmed by 7 bases and V by 3 bases; bases with no gene match: 5. Here the CDR3 reads CASSIDRVGGYTF. The CDR3 DNA is TGTGCCAGTAGTATCGACAGGGTCGGTGGCTACACCTTC.

The V gene is TRBV5-8, the J gene TRBJ2-7, with D maybe TRBD1 (5 bases). The length of the CDR3 is 14 residues. Trimming pared 0 bases from V and 5 bases from J, leaving 12 bases between. CDR1 SGHTS and CDR2 YDEGEE come from the germline V gene. The CDR3 coding sequence is TGTGCCAGCAGCTTGGCCAGGGTTACAGACGAGCAGTACTTC. Translated, it gives CASSLARVTDEQYF.

This chain joins TRBV28 and TRBJ2-5, with D perhaps matching TRBD2 (5 bases). Per germline, CDR1 MDHEN and CDR2 SYDVKM. The CDR3 totals 14 residues. Trimming took off 4 bases at V and 5 bases at J, with 14 bases between the two ends. This CDR3 reads CASSSQPSGETQYF. DNA for the CDR3: TGTGCCAGCAGTTCCCAACCCTCGGGGGAGACCCAGTACTTC.

The V call is TRBV4-1, the J call TRBJ2-7; 9 nucleotides agree with TRBD1. Germline CDR1 is MGHRA and CDR2 is YSYEKL. The junction had 11 bases not matched to a gene; V was cut back by 1 base and J by 4 bases. This CDR3 is 17 amino acids long. In DNA, the CDR3 is TGCGCCAGCAGCCAAGTTACTCCGGGACAGGGACTTTACGAGCAGTACTTC. As protein: CASSQVTPGQGLYEQYF.

The J gene is TRBJ2-7, the V gene TRBV28, with 11 positions matching TRBD2. Germline CDR1 MDHEN, CDR2 SYDVKM. The CDR3 runs 13 residues. V trimming: 9 bases; J trimming: 5 bases; junction bases outside the gene matches: 6. The CDR3 DNA is TGTGCCAGTCTACTAGCGGGAGTTAACGAGCAGTACTTC. This codes for CASLLAGVNEQYF.

The CDR3 DNA reads TGTGCCAGCAGCTCATCTAGCGGTGGGAGGACCCAGTACTTC. Its translation: CASSSSSGGRTQYF. The chain couples TRBV9 to TRBJ2-5; 7 bases are shared with TRBD2. The CDR3 sequence is 14 residues long. J lost 7 bases, V lost 4 bases, and 10 bases had no gene match. CDR1 is SGDLS, CDR2 YYNGEE, per germline.

V usage is TRBV6-6 and J usage is TRBJ1-1, with D perhaps matching TRBD1 (5 bases). The CDR3 contains 14 residues. Germline-derived CDR1 and CDR2 are MNHNY and SVGAGI (reference sequence). Trimming removed 2 bases at V and 1 base at J, with 8 bases between. CDR3 sequence: CASSYGARNTEAFF. CDR3 in DNA: TGTGCCAGCAGTTACGGGGCAAGGAACACTGAAGCTTTCTTT.

V is TRBV5-1 and J is TRBJ2-5; no reliable D call. V gave up 0 bases and J gave up 7 bases, with 13 bases separating them. The CDR3 extends over 14 amino acids. CDR1 is SGHRS and CDR2 is YFSETQ in the germline V gene. This CDR3 is CASSLGIEKATQYF. As DNA, the CDR3 is TGCGCCAGCAGCTTGGGGATTGAGAAAGCGACCCAGTACTTC.

The chain combines TRBV10-3 with TRBJ2-1; TRBD2 aligns across 7 bases. Germline lookup yields CDR1 ENHRY and CDR2 SYGVKD. The V and J ends lost 5 bases and 10 bases, in that order; junction bases with no gene match: 8. CDR3 length equals 13 residues. The CDR3 loop reads CAISHKLAHEQFF. CDR3 DNA: TGTGCCATCAGTCATAAACTAGCGCACGAGCAGTTCTTC.

The V gene is TRBV25-1, the J gene TRBJ2-7, with TRBD2 matching 7 bases. Germline CDR1 reads MGHDK; CDR2 reads SYGVNS. Trimming removed 2 bases from V and 2 bases from J; junction bases left unmatched: 3. The CDR3 consists of 14 residues. The CDR3 is CASSEGGVAYEQYF. CDR3 bases: TGTGCCAGCAGTGAAGGGGGGGTCGCCTACGAGCAGTACTTC.

V is TRBV28 and J is TRBJ2-7; 8 bases match TRBD1. Germline-derived CDR1 and CDR2 are MDHEN and SYDVKM. This CDR3 region has 15 residues. J gave up 3 bases and V 5 bases, and 9 bases lay outside the gene matches. The CDR3 spells CASSRIRTGIYEQYF. CDR3 nucleotides: TGTGCCAGCAGTAGGATACGGACAGGGATCTACGAGCAGTACTTC.

The chain employs TRBV7-3 and TRBJ2-3; no reliable D call. Germline V gives CDR1 SGHTA, CDR2 FQGTGA. The CDR3 sequence is 13 residues long. V lost 8 bases and J lost 1, with 10 bases in between. CDR3 amino acids: CASSTSGTDTQYF. As DNA, the CDR3 is TGTGCCAGCTCAACGAGCGGCACAGATACGCAGTATTTT.

The chain combines TRBV28 with TRBJ2-4; the D is unclear. V shed 9 bases and J shed 1 base, with 13 bases lying between them. This CDR3 has 14 amino acids. CDR1 and CDR2 from the germline V gene are MDHEN and SYDVKM. DNA of the CDR3: TGTGCCAGTCATACGAGACACGCCAAAAACATTCAGTACTTC. The encoded protein is CASHTRHAKNIQYF.

This chain links TRBV19 with TRBJ2-3; 15 bases fit TRBD2. Germline V gene sequence: CDR1 LNHDA, CDR2 SQIVND (reference sequence). The CDR3 has 16 amino acids. Trimming removed 5 bases from V and 6 bases from J; junction bases left unmatched: 6. CDR3 sequence: CASSPGLAGGMDTQYF. In nucleotides, the CDR3 is TGTGCCAGTAGTCCGGGACTAGCGGGGGGCATGGATACGCAGTATTTT.

This clone has just one count. This sequence joins TRBV19 and TRBJ2-1; D gene ambiguous. Trimming took 5 bases from V and 5 from J, leaving 13 bases between them. The CDR3 is 14 amino acids. Germline values: CDR1 LNHDA, CDR2 SQIVND (reference sequence). CDR3 sequence reads: CASSFNPLDNEQFF. In DNA, the CDR3 is TGTGCCAGTAGTTTTAACCCCCTAGACAATGAGCAGTTCTTC.

This rearrangement joins TRBV4-3 to TRBJ1-6; no clear D. The CDR3 is made up of 16 amino acids. The V gene's germline CDR1 is LGHNA and CDR2 YSLEER. V gave up 1 base and J gave up 3 bases, with 10 bases separating them. The CDR3 sequence is CASSQGEHFYNSPLHF. The CDR3 nucleotides are TGCGCCAGCAGCCAAGGGGAACATTTCTATAATTCACCCCTCCACTTT.

To note about this clone: One end of the junction fails to match germline, which may point to a read error. The chain recombines TRBV20-1 with TRBJ2-4; D uncertain. CDR3 length: 11 residues. Germline CDR1 reads DFQATT; CDR2 reads SNEGSKA (reference sequence). CDR3 sequence (DNA): TGCAGTGCTAGAGGTGGGATGAACTTGCACTTC. Its protein is CSARGGMNLHF.

CDR3 sequence: CASTAGGFSYEQYF. CDR3 nucleotides: TGTGCCAGCACCGCAGGGGGCTTTTCCTACGAGCAGTACTTC. This chain links TRBV6-5 with TRBJ2-7; 8 nucleotides agree with TRBD1. V trimming: 7 bases; J trimming: 1 base; junction bases outside the gene matches: 6. Per the germline V gene, CDR1 is MNHEY and CDR2 is SVGAGI. This CDR3 has 14 residues.

The V gene is TRBV18, the J gene TRBJ1-6, with 11 bases fitting TRBD1. Losses at the gene ends were 3 bases for V and 7 bases for J; bases not matched to a gene: 8. Germline values: CDR1 KGHSH, CDR2 LQKENI. This CDR3 region has 17 residues. The DNA for the CDR3 is TGTGCCAGCTCACCGGACAGGGGGCGCTTACTAAATTCACCCCTCCACTTT. Translated: CASSPDRGRLLNSPLHF.

This chain connects TRBV11-3 to TRBJ2-1, with TRBD2 matching 8 bases. This CDR3 is 13 amino acids long. Germline-derived CDR1 and CDR2 are SGHNT and YENEEA. Losses at the gene ends were 5 bases for V and 6 bases for J; bases not matched to a gene: 3. The CDR3 region is CASSLGLANEQFF. The CDR3 nucleotides read TGTGCCAGCAGCCTTGGACTAGCCAATGAGCAGTTCTTC.

V and J are TRBV11-2 and TRBJ2-7; 7 bases map to TRBD1. CDR1 is SGHAT, CDR2 FQNNGV, per germline. With V trimmed by 5 bases and J by 3 bases, 13 bases remained unmatched. The CDR3 runs 16 residues. The DNA of the CDR3 is TGTGCCAGCAGCCCAGGCCGAGGGGGCGAACTCTACGAGCAGTACTTC. Translation: CASSPGRGGELYEQYF.

The chain uses TRBV27 and TRBJ2-2, with 12 positions matching TRBD2. J lost 3 bases, V lost 6 bases, and 5 bases had no gene match. The CDR3 length is 16 residues. Germline CDR1 reads MNHEY; CDR2 reads SMNVEV (reference sequence). The CDR3 spells CASSPRLAGDTGELFF. Written as DNA, the CDR3 is TGTGCCAGCAGCCCTAGACTAGCGGGAGACACCGGGGAGCTGTTTTTT.